Reported below is one T cell receptor (beta chain). No cognate antigen has been identified for it. There are no base qualities to consult, and no much larger clone falls within one base. The immunoSEQ Assay, a bias-controlled multiplex PCR, was used to amplify TCRbeta CDR3 regions from genomic DNA. Regarding the original processing steps: The number of nucleated cells in each sample was estimated by amplification of reference gene primers within the assay. To quantify the absolute abundance of each unique TCRbeta CDR3 rearrangement, sequence reads were collapsed and filtered. For each sample, productive Simpson clonality was calculated as the square root of Simpson's diversity index across productive rearrangements. TCRdb obtained this table from immuneACCESS and retained in-frame rearrangements with V and J assigned. These tables miss some clones; where compared with another copy, unresolved V genes account for less than half of the shortfall, and the remainder is unexplained. The V and J calls and clone size were taken over from that table, and D and trimming were inferred from the DNA. Within this sample are 120,000 or so clones, with around 89% of them counted one time only. The top ten constitute more than 1.5% of the sample.

This specimen comes from a study of blood T cell repertoires in COVID-19 (dated by TCRdb to about 2020). For the wider study: Samples from collaborators originated in the United States, Italy and Spain and spanned both the acute and convalescent phases of COVID-19. The material from the prospective study consisted of cDNA or gDNA derived from T cells, B-cell-depleted T cells, or PBMCs. The dataset comprised deeply sampled blood TCRbeta repertoires from subjects exposed to, actively infected with, or recovered from COVID-19. The repertoires were made available in a free public database intended to serve as a resource for research on the immune response to SARS-CoV-2. The samples were drawn from the first 160 participants of the ongoing ImmuneRACE study and from some 1,300 subjects provided by 6 global collaborators. The sample metadata nearly always contained a de-identified subject ID, COVID-19 status, age in years and sex. Where HLA class I and class II types were available, the types were taken from metadata supplied by the sample provider, not from assay-based typing. General findings and caveats noted by the study authors: Clinical and demographic metadata were provided uncurated, with the amount varying by source and participant.

Per the germline V gene, KGHSH is the CDR1 and LQKENI is the CDR2. Reading from cysteine to phenylalanine, the CDR3 counts 17 amino acids. Only the CDR3 portion is preserved as DNA: 51 bases, with reading frame beginning at the first base. The V end gives up 3 bases and the J end 0 bases, leaving 3 bases in the junction not matched to a gene. Whole blood was collected in K2EDTA tubes by collaborating institutions according to the institutions' own protocols. For TCRbeta analysis, collaborator samples were shipped as frozen whole blood, as isolated PBMCs, or as DNA extracted from either sample type. The receptor was isolated from a human donor in a cohort sampled during active COVID-19. The receptor chain draws on TRBV18 and TRBJ2-3, and 13 bases in between align with TRBD2. Sequencing used peripheral blood. This receptor has the CDR3 CASSPSGLAGSTDTQYF. The nucleotide sequence reads as follows: TGTGCCAGCTCACCTTCGGGACTAGCGGGGAGCACAGATACGCAGTATTTT.